Listed below are T cell receptor beta chains from one sample, sequenced in a study of CD8 T cells in Susac syndrome. MiXCR, run by TCRdb on the immunoSEQ multiplex PCR reads, gives a single entry per CDR3 protein. The table has a few hundred thousand distinct CDR3 sequences, roughly nine tenths seen once. The sample consisted of CD4+ T cells from PBMCs. The receptors were sampled from a human donor with multiple sclerosis. CDR3s include the opening cysteine and the closing phenylalanine or tryptophan. A D gene is named only where the DNA matches it firmly. The size entry is marked missing in some rows and otherwise reads once, few, many or a size class.

j_call clone_size d_call v_call cdr3_nt cdr3_aa
TRBJ1-6 NA NA TRBV12-3/TRBV12-4 TGTGCCAGCAAAACGGGACACGGCGCACCCCTCCACTTT CASKTGHGAPLHF
TRBJ2-2 NA TRBD2 TRBV30 TGTGCCTGGAAAAGCGGGGGGGCCCGGACCGGGGAGCTGTTTTTT CAWKSGGARTGELFF
TRBJ1-2 NA NA TRBV14 TGTGCCAGCAGCCAAGTATCCACTGTCGAAGGCTACACCTTC CASSQVSTVEGYTF
TRBJ1-5 NA NA TRBV10-3 TGTGCCATCAGTGAGGCAGGAAAAGGTCAGCCCCAGCATTTT CAISEAGKGQPQHF
TRBJ2-3 NA TRBD1 TRBV28 TGTGCCAGCAGCCCATGGACAGGCGGAGATACGCAGTATTTT CASSPWTGGDTQYF
TRBJ2-5 NA NA TRBV19 TGTGCCAGTAGTATGGGGCGCTTGGAGACCCAGTACTTC CASSMGRLETQYF
TRBJ1-5 NA NA TRBV20-1 TGCAGTGCTAGAGGGTTGGGAGTGTCTCAGCCCCAGCATTTT CSARGLGVSQPQHF
TRBJ2-5 NA NA TRBV9 TGTGCCAGCAGCGGCCCCCGTAAGGAGACCCAGTACTTC CASSGPRKETQYF
TRBJ1-1 once NA TRBV30 TGTGCCTGGGACAGTACACTAAGAGGGGAAGCTTTCTTT CAWDSTLRGEAFF
TRBJ2-7 NA NA TRBV29-1 TGCAGCGTTTCCCCCGGGGGTGGCTACGAGCAGTACTTC CSVSPGGGYEQYF
TRBJ2-3 few NA TRBV7-9 TGTGCCAGCAGCTTTGGAGGGACTTTCCCATATTTT CASSFGGTFPYF
TRBJ2-7 NA NA TRBV7-8 TGTGCCAGCAGCTTAAGTCAGGGAGAGGGCGAGCAGTACTTC CASSLSQGEGEQYF
TRBJ1-5 NA NA TRBV6-2/TRBV6-3 TGTGCCAGCACGCCGGGGGGGCTCCCCGGGCCCCAGCATTTT CASTPGGLPGPQHF
TRBJ2-7 NA NA TRBV15 TGTGCCACCAGCAGAGATCCAGGGCCAGAATACGAGCAGTACTTC CATSRDPGPEYEQYF
TRBJ1-6 NA TRBD1 TRBV5-6 TGTGCCAGCAGCTTGGGGGACAGAAGCTCCTATAATTCACCCCTCCACTTT CASSLGDRSSYNSPLHF
TRBJ1-1 NA TRBD1 TRBV6-2/TRBV6-3 TGTGCCAGCAGTCGAACAGGGGTAACTGAAGCTTTCTTT CASSRTGVTEAFF
TRBJ1-3 NA NA TRBV20-1 TGCAGTGCTAGTAAGAGTCCCAGGTCAGCTGGAAACACCATATATTTT CSASKSPRSAGNTIYF
TRBJ1-1 NA TRBD1 TRBV19 TGTGCCAGTAGTCCCGGGACAGGGGGCGGGAACCATGAAGCTTTCTTT CASSPGTGGGNHEAFF
TRBJ2-1 NA NA TRBV7-2 TGTGCCAGCAGCCCCATCGGAGAGCAGCAGTTCTTC CASSPIGEQQFF
TRBJ2-5 NA NA TRBV7-2 TGTGCCAGCAGCCCCAGAAATGGACCGTGGGTCAGGTACTTC CASSPRNGPWVRYF
TRBJ2-7 once TRBD1 TRBV30 TGTGCCTGGACAGGGGGCCCCTACGAGCAGTACTTC CAWTGGPYEQYF
TRBJ2-1 NA TRBD1 TRBV6-2/TRBV6-3 TGTGCCAGCAGCCGAGGACAGGGGGGGATCAATGAGCAGTTCTTC CASSRGQGGINEQFF
TRBJ1-1 few TRBD1 TRBV12-3/TRBV12-4 TGTGCCAGCAGTAGGACAGGGGGCACTGAAGCTTTCTTT CASSRTGGTEAFF
TRBJ2-1 NA NA TRBV29-1 TGCAGCGTTGGTAACGCGTTAATAAATGAGCAGTTCTTC CSVGNALINEQFF
TRBJ1-2 NA TRBD1 TRBV12-3/TRBV12-4 TGTGCCAGCAGTTTATATGGGACAGAGGAAAACTATGGCTACACCTTC CASSLYGTEENYGYTF
TRBJ2-5 NA TRBD2 TRBV7-2 TGTGCCAGCAGCTTAGGGAGACTAGCGGGAGTCTCGGAGACCCAGTACTTC CASSLGRLAGVSETQYF
TRBJ1-1 NA NA TRBV19 TGTGCCAGTATAGGAGGACACGGGAAGCCAAACACTGAAGCTTTCTTT CASIGGHGKPNTEAFF
TRBJ2-2 NA NA TRBV19 TGTGCCAGTAGTAGTTGGACCGGGGAGCTGTTTTTT CASSSWTGELFF
TRBJ1-1 NA TRBD1 TRBV9 TGTGCCAGCAGCATCACAGGACAGGGGTGGACTGAAGCTTTCTTT CASSITGQGWTEAFF
TRBJ2-3 NA NA TRBV29-1 TGCAGCGTTGAAGATCGGGGGTCGCCAGATACGCAGTATTTT CSVEDRGSPDTQYF
TRBJ2-4 NA NA TRBV5-5 TGTGCCAGCAGCTTTTTCGGGAACATTCAGTACTTC CASSFFGNIQYF
TRBJ2-1 NA NA TRBV6-5 TGTGCCAGCACAGCGGAGCTGTACAATGAGCAGTTCTTC CASTAELYNEQFF
TRBJ2-5 NA NA TRBV27 TGTGCCAGCAAAGACAGACAAGAGACCCAGTACTTC CASKDRQETQYF
TRBJ1-2 NA TRBD1 TRBV19 TGTGCCAGTAGTATGAGGGGGACAGGGGCCAACTATGGCTACACCTTC CASSMRGTGANYGYTF
TRBJ1-6 NA NA TRBV20-1 TGCAGTGCTAGAGAACGGAACCCTAATTCACCCCTCCACTTT CSARERNPNSPLHF
TRBJ2-7 few NA TRBV20-1 TGCAGTGCTAGCGGGGGAGGCTCCTACGAGCAGTACTTC CSASGGGSYEQYF
TRBJ1-1 NA NA TRBV5-5 TGTGCCAGCAGCTTGGTTACTACATACACTGAAGCTTTCTTT CASSLVTTYTEAFF
TRBJ2-7 NA NA TRBV29-1 TGCAGCGTTGAAAGTGGCCGAGGGGGTGACGAGCAGTACTTC CSVESGRGGDEQYF
TRBJ1-3 NA NA TRBV12-3/TRBV12-4 TGTGCCAGCACCAACCGGGTAGGCGGAAACACCATATATTTT CASTNRVGGNTIYF
TRBJ1-1 NA NA TRBV28 TGTGCCAGCAGTCCGACAGGACTCGACGGGAGAACTGAAGCTTTCTTT CASSPTGLDGRTEAFF
TRBJ2-1 NA TRBD2 TRBV6-6 TGTGCCAGCAGCGGCACTAGCGGGGATGAGCAGTTCTTC CASSGTSGDEQFF
TRBJ1-4 NA TRBD1 TRBV28 TGTGCCAGCAGTCCCCGTTCGGGGACAGGCAGGGAAAAACTGTTTTTT CASSPRSGTGREKLFF
TRBJ1-6 NA NA TRBV7-8 TGTGCCAGCTCCACTGATGGGTATAATTCACCCCTCCACTTT CASSTDGYNSPLHF
TRBJ2-5 once NA TRBV5-1 TGCGCCAGCAGGACGACAGAAACAGAGACCCAGTACTTC CASRTTETETQYF
TRBJ2-3 once TRBD2 TRBV20-1 TGCAGTGCAGGGACTAGCGGGGGTAGCACAGATACGCAGTATTTT CSAGTSGGSTDTQYF
TRBJ2-1 NA TRBD2 TRBV27 TGTGCCAGCAGTTTGGGGCCAGCGGGGCAGCAGTTCTTC CASSLGPAGQQFF
TRBJ1-3 NA TRBD1 TRBV5-1 TGCGCCAGCAGCTACAACAGGGGCGCGCGTGGAAACACCATATATTTT CASSYNRGARGNTIYF
TRBJ2-7 NA TRBD2 TRBV14 TGTGCCAGCAGCCGGGAGGGTACTAGCGGGATCTACGAGCAGTACTTC CASSREGTSGIYEQYF
TRBJ1-5 NA NA TRBV5-1 TGCGCCAGCAGCTTGGACGGTGGCAATGGGGCCCAGCATTTT CASSLDGGNGAQHF
TRBJ2-1 once NA TRBV30 TGTGCCTGGAGTGTAACCAGATACTATGAGCAGTTCTTC CAWSVTRYYEQFF
TRBJ2-3 NA TRBD2 TRBV5-1 TGCGCCAGCAGCTTGGGACTAGCGGATCGCACAGATACGCAGTATTTT CASSLGLADRTDTQYF
TRBJ1-2 NA NA TRBV9 TGTGCCAGCAGCCCGACTCCCGGGGGACTGATGTTTGGCTACACCTTC CASSPTPGGLMFGYTF